A single T cell receptor beta chain is shown here with its context. The entry originates in a study of cytomegalovirus exposure and HLA in healthy donors. The CDR3 contains 16 residues. Germline loops: CDR1 GTSNPN, CDR2 SVGIG (reference sequence). Losses at the gene ends were 2 bases for V and 13 bases for J; bases not matched to a gene: 19. With 60 Vbeta and 13 Jbeta primers, the PCR was carried out. TCRdb's table, derived via immunoSEQ multiplex PCR, lists solely in-frame clones and lacks some. This sample has more than 200,000 clones; more than 60% occur once, and the top ten carry roughly a sixth.

V is TRBV30 and J is TRBJ2-4, with 8 bases identical to TRBD2. Sequences were obtained from PBMCs. The clonotype originates from a man in his forties or fifties in good health and CMV-seronegative. DNA for the CDR3: TGTGCCTGGAGTCCCACGGGGGGGAGTGTTGCCAAAAAACAGTACTTC. Its protein product is CAWSPTGGSVAKKQYF.